This entry lists 24 T cell receptor beta chains sequenced from one sample in a study of CD8+ T cells in alopecia areata. As for treatment: oral pan-JAK inhibitor, 5-10 mg twice daily. As the sequencing template, cDNA was produced by extracting RNA and reverse transcribing it. Profiling relied on immunoSEQ multiplex PCR, and the TCRdb table lists in-frame clones only, not all of them. The sample includes about 210,000 clones, 66% of them seen just once. The source material was CD4+ T cells sorted from blood, sampled around week 44, from a patient treated with tofacitinib. These receptors were obtained from a human donor with alopecia areata.

This clone was recorded a few times. The chain links TRBV4-3 to TRBJ1-1; D remains ambiguous. The germline V gene has CDR1 LGHNA and CDR2 YSLEER. The length of the CDR3 is 13 residues. Trimming stripped 0 bases from V and 6 bases from J, with 8 bases between. The CDR3 here is CASSQDRIAEAFF. In DNA form, the CDR3 reads TGCGCCAGCAGCCAAGATAGGATCGCTGAAGCTTTCTTT.

This clone has just a few counts. The rearrangement uses TRBV5-6 and TRBJ2-3, with D possibly matching TRBD2 (6 bases). Trimming pared 4 bases from V and 9 bases from J, leaving 12 bases between. The germline V gene encodes CDR1 SGHDT and CDR2 YYEEEE. The CDR3 totals 12 residues. The CDR3 sequence is CASSALTRTQYF. Written as DNA, the CDR3 is TGTGCCAGCAGCGCCCTGACTAGAACGCAGTATTTT. The full variable domain, in which reference TRBV5-6 and TRBJ2-3 provide the parts outside the CDR3, is DAGVTQSPTHLIKTRGQQVTLRCSPKSGHDTVSWYQQALGQGPQFIFQYYEEEERQRGNFPDRFSGHQFPNYSSELNVNALLLGDSALYLCASSALTRTQYFGPGTRLTVL.

J is TRBJ1-1 and V is TRBV2; D might be TRBD1 (6 bases). This CDR3 contains 13 residues. Germline CDR1 reads SNHLY; CDR2 reads FYNNEI. Deletions cut 6 bases from V and 3 bases from J, with 11 bases between. Here the CDR3 reads CASRETGDTEAFF. CDR3 bases: TGTGCCAGCAGGGAGACAGGAGACACTGAAGCTTTCTTT.

This chain connects TRBV7-3 to TRBJ2-1; TRBD2 matches 9 bases. Germline CDR1 and CDR2: SGHTA and FQGTGA. The CDR3 length is 15 residues. J gave up 8 bases and V 1 base, and 6 bases lay outside the gene matches. This CDR3 is CASSLSGGAYDEQFF. CDR3 nucleotides: TGTGCCAGCAGCTTAAGCGGGGGGGCTTATGATGAGCAGTTCTTC.

Only a few counts were recorded for this clone. The V gene is TRBV7-7, the J gene TRBJ2-1, with 8 bases identical to TRBD2. CDR1 is SSHAT, CDR2 FNYEAQ, per germline (reference sequence). The V and J ends lost 0 bases and 7 bases, in that order; junction bases with no gene match: 5. The CDR3 length is 15 residues. CDR3 sequence reads: CASSLAAGVENEQFF. The CDR3 DNA reads as TGTGCCAGCAGCTTAGCAGCGGGGGTGGAGAATGAGCAGTTCTTC.

This chain connects TRBV5-1 to TRBJ2-1; D is unclear. There are 13 residues in the CDR3. CDR1 and CDR2 from the germline V gene are SGHRS and YFSETQ. V was shortened by 2 bases and J by 9 bases, with 12 bases between the two germline ends. The CDR3: CASSFSSVGEQFF. CDR3 sequence (DNA): TGCGCCAGCAGCTTCTCAAGTGTTGGTGAGCAGTTCTTC.

V and J are TRBV4-1 and TRBJ2-2; 9 bases are a match to TRBD2. Germline lookup yields CDR1 MGHRA and CDR2 YSYEKL. The V segment lost 1 base and the J segment 6 bases; nucleotides outside the gene matches: 9. The CDR3 covers 17 residues. CDR3 region: CASSQVPGLARSGELFF. For the CDR3, the DNA is TGCGCCAGCAGCCAAGTGCCGGGACTAGCCAGGTCCGGGGAGCTGTTTTTT.

This CDR3 is CSVVQGSDTQYF. DNA for the CDR3: TGCAGCGTTGTACAGGGTTCAGATACGCAGTATTTT. This chain links TRBV29-1 with TRBJ2-3, with TRBD1 as a possible D gene (6 bases). Trimming removed 4 bases at V and 4 bases at J, with 9 bases between. This CDR3 is built from 12 residues. CDR1 and CDR2 (germline): SQVTM, ANQGSEA.

This sequence joins TRBV5-1 and TRBJ1-2; 8 bases agree with TRBD1. This CDR3 is 13 amino acids long. Germline CDR1 is SGHRS and CDR2 is YFSETQ. Trimming took 3 bases from V and 8 from J; bases not matched to a gene: 6. CDR3 in DNA: TGCGCCAGCAGCTGGATGGACAGGGACGGCTACACCTTC. It yields the protein CASSWMDRDGYTF.

The rearrangement uses TRBV7-2 and TRBJ1-2; D is undetermined. The V gene lost 3 bases and the J gene lost 0 bases, with 8 bases spanning the gap. CDR1 and CDR2 (germline): SGHTA, FQGNSA. The CDR3 covers 14 residues. The chain's CDR3 is CASSLKPSNYGYTF. CDR3 sequence (DNA): TGTGCCAGCAGCTTGAAGCCATCTAACTATGGCTACACCTTC. The full variable domain, its missing parts supplied by reference TRBV7-2 and TRBJ1-2, is GAGVSQSPSNKVTEKGKDVELRCDPISGHTALYWYRQSLGQGLEFLIYFQGNSAPDKSGLPSDRFSAERTGGSVSTLTIQRTQQEDSAVYLCASSLKPSNYGYTFGSGTRLTVV.

The chain uses TRBV6-6 and TRBJ1-2, with a tentative D call TRBD1 (5 bases). Trimming pared 0 bases from V and 2 bases from J, leaving 7 bases between. This CDR3 region has 14 residues. The V gene's germline CDR1 is MNHNY and CDR2 SVGAGI (reference sequence). CDR3 DNA: TGTGCCAGCAGTTACTCGAAGGGGAACTATGGCTACACCTTC. Translation: CASSYSKGNYGYTF.

This clone was detected only a few times. J is TRBJ2-1 and V is TRBV29-1; 8 bases are shared with TRBD2. V shed 3 bases, J shed 6 bases, and the junction held 4 bases outside the gene matches. The germline gives CDR1 SQVTM, CDR2 ANQGSEA. CDR3 size: 13 residues. The CDR3 spells CSVDRTSGNEQFF. The DNA of the CDR3 is TGCAGCGTTGATAGAACTAGCGGCAATGAGCAGTTCTTC.

V usage is TRBV29-1 and J usage is TRBJ1-1, with a weak D call TRBD1 (6 bases). Germline CDR1 SQVTM, CDR2 ANQGSEA. The CDR3 extends over 12 amino acids. V shed 5 bases and J shed 2 bases, with 9 bases lying between them. The CDR3 reads CSVWGQNTEAFF. In DNA, the CDR3 is TGCAGCGTTTGGGGGCAAAACACTGAAGCTTTCTTT.

The chain carries TRBV6-1 and TRBJ2-3, with 13 bases lining up with TRBD2. The CDR3 runs to 16 residues. After removal of 2 bases from V and 2 bases from J, the junction contained 1 base not matched to a gene. Germline-derived CDR1 and CDR2 are MNHNS and SASEGT. The DNA of the CDR3 is TGTGCCAGCAGTGAAACTAGCGGGGGGGCCACAGATACGCAGTATTTT. This codes for CASSETSGGATDTQYF.

The chain has TRBV15 and TRBJ2-5; D is undetermined. V lost 3 bases, J lost 1 base, and 0 bases lay in between. The CDR3 is 11 residues long. Looked up from germline, CDR1 is LNHNV and CDR2 is YYDKDF (reference sequence). CDR3 amino acids: CATSSQETQYF. In DNA form, the CDR3 reads TGTGCCACCAGCAGCCAAGAGACCCAGTACTTC.

V and J are TRBV14 and TRBJ1-2, with D maybe TRBD1 (5 bases). The V and J ends lost 3 bases and 6 bases respectively, with 11 bases between them. There are 13 residues in the CDR3. CDR1 is SGHDN, CDR2 FVKESK, per germline. CDR3 coding DNA: TGTGCCAGCAGCCATCGCAGGGCTGATGGCTACACCTTC. Protein sequence: CASSHRRADGYTF. Using reference TRBV14 and TRBJ1-2 for the parts outside the CDR3, the full variable domain is EAGVTQFPSHSVIEKGQTVTLRCDPISGHDNLYWYRRVMGKEIKFLLHFVKESKQDESGMPNNRFLAERTGGTYSTLKVQPAELEDSGVYFCASSHRRADGYTFGSGTRLTVV.

V and J are TRBV10-2 and TRBJ2-1, with TRBD2 matching over 8 bases. The germline CDR1 and CDR2 sequences are WSHSY and SAAADI. This CDR3 is 15 amino acids long. V shed 6 bases and J 5 bases; nucleotides not matched to a gene: 9. DNA of the CDR3: TGCGCCAGCAGAACCGGACTAGCTATCGACAATGAGCAGTTCTTC. It encodes CASRTGLAIDNEQFF.

In the case of this clone: The DNA is omitted, as the CDR3 cannot be located on it reliably, and the CDR3 follows TCRdb's listing. This chain uses TRBV4-3 with TRBJ1-2. Germline lookup yields CDR1 LGHNA and CDR2 YSLEER. The CDR3 numbers 14 amino acids, ends counted. CDR3 amino acids: CASSQTVVGGGSAF.

CDR3 loop: CASSVYPGREAFF. The CDR3 region has the DNA TGTGCCAGCAGTGTCTACCCGGGACGAGAGGCTTTCTTT. This rearrangement joins TRBV27 to TRBJ1-1, with a tentative D call TRBD1 (5 bases). The germline gives CDR1 MNHEY, CDR2 SMNVEV (reference sequence). The CDR3 has 13 amino acids. Trimming left V 5 bases short and J 11 bases short, with 18 bases between.

The chain is built from TRBV7-2 and TRBJ2-1, with D possibly called TRBD1 or TRBD2 (6 bases each). CDR1 is SGHTA and CDR2 is FQGNSA in the germline V gene. CDR3 length: 14 residues. V gave up 5 bases and J gave up 6 bases, with 14 bases separating them. CDR3 coding DNA: TGTGCCAGCAGCCCAGGACTACAGGGCAATGAGCAGTTCTTC. Its protein is CASSPGLQGNEQFF.

The chain couples TRBV28 to TRBJ1-5; TRBD1 agrees at 9 bases. The CDR3 is 15 amino acids. Germline V gene data show CDR1 as MDHEN and CDR2 as SYDVKM. After removal of 4 bases from V and 7 bases from J, the junction contained 8 bases not matched to a gene. CDR3 nucleotides: TGTGCCAGCAGTTCCTCCGGGACAGGGTACCAGCCCCAGCATTTT. The encoded protein is CASSSSGTGYQPQHF.

This chain links TRBV11-2 with TRBJ2-7; D gene ambiguous. CDR1 is SGHAT and CDR2 is FQNNGV in the germline V gene. The CDR3 length is 11 residues. With 5 bases removed from V and 4 bases from J, the gap between germline ends came to 6 bases. CDR3: CASSRKYEQYF. The CDR3 DNA follows: TGTGCCAGCAGCCGAAAGTACGAGCAGTACTTC.

This clone came up once. V usage is TRBV5-6 and J usage is TRBJ1-5, with unresolved D. The CDR3 is 13 residues long. V was trimmed by 0 bases and J by 6 bases, leaving 7 bases between them. Germline CDR1 SGHDT, CDR2 YYEEEE. CDR3 nucleotide sequence: TGTGCCAGCAGCTTGGCGGGGTTTCAGCCCCAGCATTTT. Its protein is CASSLAGFQPQHF.

The V call is TRBV7-2, the J call TRBJ2-3; D unclear. Germline assignment: CDR1 SGHTA and CDR2 FQGNSA. The CDR3 loop spans 14 amino acids. Trimming removed 6 bases at V and 3 bases at J, with 13 bases between. This CDR3 reads CASRYVSGTDTQYF. CDR3 nucleotide sequence: TGTGCCAGCAGATACGTTTCCGGGACAGATACGCAGTATTTT. The full variable domain, its missing parts supplied by reference TRBV7-2 and TRBJ2-3, is GAGVSQSPSNKVTEKGKDVELRCDPISGHTALYWYRQSLGQGLEFLIYFQGNSAPDKSGLPSDRFSAERTGGSVSTLTIQRTQQEDSAVYLCASRYVSGTDTQYFGPGTRLTVL.